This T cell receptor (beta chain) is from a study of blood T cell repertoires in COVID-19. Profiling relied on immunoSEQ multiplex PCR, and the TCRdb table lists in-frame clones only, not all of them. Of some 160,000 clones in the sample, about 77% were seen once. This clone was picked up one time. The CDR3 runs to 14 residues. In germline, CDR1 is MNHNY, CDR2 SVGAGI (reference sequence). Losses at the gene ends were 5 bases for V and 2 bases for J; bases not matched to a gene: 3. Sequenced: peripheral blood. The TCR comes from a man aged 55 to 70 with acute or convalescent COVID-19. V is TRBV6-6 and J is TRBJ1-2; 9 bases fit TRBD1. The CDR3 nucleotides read TGTGCCAGCAGTGCCGGACAGGGGAACTATGGCTACACCTTC. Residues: CASSAGQGNYGYTF.